This T cell receptor beta chain was identified in a study of cytomegalovirus exposure and HLA in healthy donors. The study, taken as a whole, reports: In vitro assays verified that a few CMV-associated chains recognized CMV antigens specifically. One later analysis, an examination of the 100 to 150 validation repertoires, found that first-cohort TCR clusters tended to co-occur in them. Most TCR sequences were seen very rarely across donors, but some public TCRs occurred in many.

Germline lookup yields CDR1 KGHSH and CDR2 LQKENI. CDR3 size: 13 residues. Deletions cut 2 bases from V and 1 base from J, with 5 bases between. Details on this clone: As yet, its antigen is unknown.

Repertoires were generated with immunoSEQ multiplex PCR, while TCRdb's copy carries only in-frame clones and drops some. The table records about 110,000 clones, approximately 87% of them present only once. The donors were in the approximately 130-subject validation cohort; that cohort was separate from the roughly 700-subject first cohort. The V call is TRBV18, the J call TRBJ2-5; D is perhaps TRBD1 (5 bases). The sample consisted of PBMCs. This receptor was obtained from a woman between 25 and 40 years old in good health and CMV-seropositive. CDR3 sequence: CASSPDSQETQYF. DNA of the CDR3: TGTGCCAGCTCACCAGACAGCCAAGAGACCCAGTACTTC.